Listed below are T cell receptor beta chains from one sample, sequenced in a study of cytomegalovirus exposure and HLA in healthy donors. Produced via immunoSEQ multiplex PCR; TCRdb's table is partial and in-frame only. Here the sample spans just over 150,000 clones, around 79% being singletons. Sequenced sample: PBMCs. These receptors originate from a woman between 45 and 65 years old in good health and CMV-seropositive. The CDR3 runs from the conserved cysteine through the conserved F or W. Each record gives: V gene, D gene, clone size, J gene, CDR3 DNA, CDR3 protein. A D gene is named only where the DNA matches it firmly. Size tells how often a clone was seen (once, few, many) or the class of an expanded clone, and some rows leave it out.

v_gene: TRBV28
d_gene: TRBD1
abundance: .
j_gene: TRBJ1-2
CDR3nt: TGTGCCAGCAGTCCGGGACAGGGGGTCTTGTCACTCAACTATGGCTACACCTTC
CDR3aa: CASSPGQGVLSLNYGYTF

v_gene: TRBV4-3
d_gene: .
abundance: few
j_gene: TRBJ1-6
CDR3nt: TGCGCCAGCAGCCTTGCACAGGGTGTCTTTTCACCCCTCCACTTT
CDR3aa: CASSLAQGVFSPLHF

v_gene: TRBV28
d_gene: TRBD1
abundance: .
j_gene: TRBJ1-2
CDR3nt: TGTGCCAGCAGTCCATGGACAGGGGGCAACTATGGCTACACCTTC
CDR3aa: CASSPWTGGNYGYTF

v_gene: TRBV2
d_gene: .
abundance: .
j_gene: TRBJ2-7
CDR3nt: TGTGCCAGCACGCTAGGGAGCGAGCAGTACTTC
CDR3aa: CASTLGSEQYF

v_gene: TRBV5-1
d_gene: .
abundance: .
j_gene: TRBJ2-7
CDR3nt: TGCGCCAGCAGCTTGAGTCTTCTTAGCTCCTACGAGCAGTACTTC
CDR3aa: CASSLSLLSSYEQYF

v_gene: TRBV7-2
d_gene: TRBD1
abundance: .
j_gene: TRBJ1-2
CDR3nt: TGTGCCAGCAGCTTAGAGGCCAGGGGGCGTGGTGGCTACACCTTC
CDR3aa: CASSLEARGRGGYTF

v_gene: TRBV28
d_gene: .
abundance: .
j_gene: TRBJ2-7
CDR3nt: TGTGCCAGCAGCCTCAGGGCCTACGAGCAGTACTTC
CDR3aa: CASSLRAYEQYF

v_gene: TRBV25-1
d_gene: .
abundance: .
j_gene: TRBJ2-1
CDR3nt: TGTGCCAGCAGTGAATATTTCCCCACAGGAGGGCGGGACAATGAGCAGTTCTTC
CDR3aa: CASSEYFPTGGRDNEQFF

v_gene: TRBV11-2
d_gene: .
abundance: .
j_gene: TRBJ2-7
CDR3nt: TGTGCCAGCAGCTTAATGGGGGTGACAGGATCCTACGAGCAGTACTTC
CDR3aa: CASSLMGVTGSYEQYF

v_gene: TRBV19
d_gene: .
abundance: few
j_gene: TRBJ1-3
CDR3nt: TGTGCCAGTCGCCAGGGCGGATCTGGAAACACCATATATTTT
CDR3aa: CASRQGGSGNTIYF

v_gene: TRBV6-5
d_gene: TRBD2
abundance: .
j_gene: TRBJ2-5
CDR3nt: TGTGCCAGCAGTTACCCAAGCTCTGGGGGGGGAGAGACCCAGTACTTC
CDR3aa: CASSYPSSGGGETQYF

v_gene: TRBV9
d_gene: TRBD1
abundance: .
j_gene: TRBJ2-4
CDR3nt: TGTGCCAGCAGCCCCCGGACAGGAACCGAGGGTGACATTCAGTACTTC
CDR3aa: CASSPRTGTEGDIQYF

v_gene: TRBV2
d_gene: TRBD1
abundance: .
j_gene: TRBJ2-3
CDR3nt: TGTGCCAGCAGTGGGACAGGGGTCGGTACAGATACGCAGTATTTT
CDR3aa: CASSGTGVGTDTQYF

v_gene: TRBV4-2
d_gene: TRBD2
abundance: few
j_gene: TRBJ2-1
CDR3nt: TGTGCCAGCAGCCAAGATCCCACTAGCGGGAGAGAGGGCGAGCAGTTCTTC
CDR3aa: CASSQDPTSGREGEQFF

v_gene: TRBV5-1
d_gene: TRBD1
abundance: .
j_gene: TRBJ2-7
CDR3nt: TGCGCCAGCAGCTTAATGACAGGGACCTACGAGCAGTACTTC
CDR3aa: CASSLMTGTYEQYF

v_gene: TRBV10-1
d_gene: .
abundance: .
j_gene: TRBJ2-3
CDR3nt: TGCGCCAGCAGTGAGGAGGCAAGCACAGATACGCAGTATTTT
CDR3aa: CASSEEASTDTQYF

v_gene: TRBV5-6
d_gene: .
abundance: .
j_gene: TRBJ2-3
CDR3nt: TGTGCCAGCAGCTCTTTATCAGATACGCAGTATTTT
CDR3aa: CASSSLSDTQYF

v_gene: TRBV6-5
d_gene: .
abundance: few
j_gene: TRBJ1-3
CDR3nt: TGTGCCAGCAGTTACGACAGACAACCTGGAAACACCATATATTTT
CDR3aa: CASSYDRQPGNTIYF

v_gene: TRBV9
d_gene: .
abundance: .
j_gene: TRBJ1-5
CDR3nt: TGTGCCAGCAGCGTAGAAGCGGGGCTCAATCAGCCCCAGCATTTT
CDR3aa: CASSVEAGLNQPQHF